The 21 T cell receptor beta chains below were found in one sample sequenced in a study of cytomegalovirus exposure and HLA in healthy donors. Both 60 Vbeta primers and 13 Jbeta primers went into the PCR. The assay was immunoSEQ multiplex PCR, and TCRdb's table has in-frame clones only and misses some. Among around 200,000 clones listed, around 80% were seen once. Material for sequencing was PBMCs. The receptors originated from a woman aged 25 to 39 in good health and CMV-seropositive.

In this sample, this clone turned up once. V and J are TRBV5-1 and TRBJ1-1; 9 bases are shared with TRBD1. The germline V gene encodes CDR1 SGHRS and CDR2 YFSETQ. V shed 4 bases, J shed 4 bases, and the junction held 8 bases outside the gene matches. The CDR3 consists of 15 residues. The CDR3 region is CASSTLQGAPTEAFF. CDR3 nucleotide sequence: TGCGCCAGCAGCACACTACAGGGGGCACCCACTGAAGCTTTCTTT.

J is TRBJ2-5 and V is TRBV25-1; D uncertain. CDR1 is MGHDK, CDR2 SYGVNS, per germline. V was cut by 4 bases and J by 5 bases, with 17 bases left in between. This CDR3 comprises 15 residues. The CDR3 loop reads CASSATVTLRETQYF. CDR3 DNA: TGTGCCAGCAGTGCCACAGTCACCCTTCGGGAGACCCAGTACTTC.

The rearrangement uses TRBV6-5 and TRBJ1-1; 7 positions agree with TRBD1. The germline gives CDR1 MNHEY, CDR2 SVGAGI. This CDR3 is built from 14 residues. The J segment lost 4 bases and the V segment lost 4 bases, leaving 6 bases of the junction unmatched. The chain's CDR3 is CASSWATGRTEAFF. CDR3 nucleotides: TGTGCCAGCAGTTGGGCGACAGGGCGCACTGAAGCTTTCTTT.

The genes are TRBV5-1 and TRBJ2-5, with D perhaps TRBD1 (6 bases). Germline V lookup: CDR1 SGHRS, CDR2 YFSETQ. The length of the CDR3 is 13 residues. V shed 4 bases and J shed 2 bases, with 9 bases lying between them. CDR3 coding DNA: TGCGCCAGCAGCGAACAGGGTCAAGAGACCCAGTACTTC. Protein product: CASSEQGQETQYF.

V and J are TRBV4-1 and TRBJ1-2; 12 positions match TRBD1. The J segment lost 4 bases and the V segment lost 1 base, leaving 13 bases of the junction unmatched. This CDR3 contains 19 residues. From germline, CDR1 is MGHRA and CDR2 YSYEKL. The DNA of the CDR3 is TGCGCCAGCAGCCAAGTACTCCGGGACAGGGGGCTGTCGGGCTATGGCTACACCTTC. It specifies CASSQVLRDRGLSGYGYTF.

The genes are TRBV5-1 and TRBJ2-3; 9 bases match TRBD2. Germline V lookup: CDR1 SGHRS, CDR2 YFSETQ. V was pared by 1 base and J by 2 bases, with 2 bases of the junction left unmatched. This CDR3 has 15 amino acids. The CDR3 region is CASSLIAGATDTQYF. As DNA, the CDR3 is TGCGCCAGCAGCTTGATAGCGGGGGCCACAGATACGCAGTATTTT. The full variable domain, its missing parts supplied by reference TRBV5-1 and TRBJ2-3, is KAGVTQTPRYLIKTRGQQVTLSCSPISGHRSVSWYQQTPGQGLQFLFEYFSETQRNKGNFPGRFSGRQFSNSRSEMNVSTLELGDSALYLCASSLIAGATDTQYFGPGTRLTVL.

Comments on this clone: Within the sample, other DNA sequences also encode this same CDR3. The chain uses TRBV5-1 and TRBJ1-2; no clear D. Germline V gene lookup returns CDR1 SGHRS and CDR2 YFSETQ. The V and J ends lost 4 bases and 2 bases respectively, with 12 bases between them. The CDR3 is 14 amino acids. The CDR3: CASSPQSENYGYTF. In DNA, the CDR3 is TGCGCCAGCAGCCCGCAGTCCGAAAACTATGGCTACACCTTC. Supplemented by reference TRBV5-1 and TRBJ1-2, the full variable domain reads KAGVTQTPRYLIKTRGQQVTLSCSPISGHRSVSWYQQTPGQGLQFLFEYFSETQRNKGNFPGRFSGRQFSNSRSEMNVSTLELGDSALYLCASSPQSENYGYTFGSGTRLTVV.

This chain links TRBV19 with TRBJ2-2, with D tentatively TRBD2 (6 bases). This CDR3 spans 15 amino acids. Germline values: CDR1 LNHDA, CDR2 SQIVND (reference sequence). Trimming stripped 2 bases from V and 0 bases from J, with 7 bases between. The CDR3 nucleotides are TGTGCCAGTAGTATATGGGGGGCGAACACCGGGGAGCTGTTTTTT. Translation: CASSIWGANTGELFF.

This clone was detected only once. The chain is built from TRBV15 and TRBJ2-2; no clear D. V lost 2 bases and J lost 0, with 7 bases in between. Germline V gene sequence: CDR1 LNHNV, CDR2 YYDKDF (reference sequence). The CDR3 loop spans 15 amino acids. For the CDR3, the DNA is TGTGCCACCAGCAGATTCGGAGCGAACACCGGGGAGCTGTTTTTT. Residues: CATSRFGANTGELFF.

The chain is built from TRBV25-1 and TRBJ1-3; D not resolved. V was shortened by 1 base and J by 0 bases, with 10 bases between the two germline ends. The germline CDR1 and CDR2 sequences are MGHDK and SYGVNS. This CDR3 is built from 16 residues. The CDR3, as DNA: TGTGCCAGCAGTGAATGGACTGCCCGCTCTGGAAACACCATATATTTT. This translates into CASSEWTARSGNTIYF.

V and J are TRBV5-6 and TRBJ2-1, with 12 bases fitting TRBD2. Germline CDR1 and CDR2: SGHDT and YYEEEE. The V and J ends lost 1 base and 8 bases, in that order; junction bases with no gene match: 10. The CDR3 sequence is 17 residues long. CDR3 residues: CASSLKTSGSRSDEQFF. The CDR3 DNA reads TGTGCCAGCAGCTTGAAGACTAGCGGGAGTCGAAGCGATGAGCAGTTCTTC.

The J gene is TRBJ2-5, the V gene TRBV2; tentative D call: TRBD2 (5 bases). V lost 8 bases to trimming and J lost 5 bases, with 24 bases between them. This CDR3 contains 16 residues. Germline CDR1 reads SNHLY; CDR2 reads FYNNEI. This chain's CDR3 is CASLRADSFSVETQYF. The CDR3 nucleotides read TGTGCCAGCCTGAGGGCGGATTCCTTCTCTGTGGAGACCCAGTACTTC.

CDR3 sequence: CASSPFGAMNTEAFF. Written as DNA, the CDR3 is TGTGCCAGCAGCCCCTTTGGGGCCATGAACACTGAAGCTTTCTTT. V usage is TRBV7-6 and J usage is TRBJ1-1; tentatively, D is TRBD1 (5 bases). Trimming stripped 5 bases from V and 0 bases from J, with 13 bases between. CDR1 and CDR2 (germline): SGHVS, FNYEAQ. The CDR3 totals 15 residues.

The rearrangement uses TRBV18 and TRBJ2-1; 9 nucleotides agree with TRBD2. CDR1 KGHSH and CDR2 LQKENI come from the germline V gene. The CDR3 totals 17 residues. J lost 2 bases, V lost 6 bases, and 11 bases had no gene match. CDR3 in amino acids: CASSLVEAGGAYNEQFF. Here the CDR3 DNA reads TGTGCCAGCTCCCTCGTGGAGGCGGGAGGGGCCTACAATGAGCAGTTCTTC. The whole variable domain, filled in from reference TRBV18 and TRBJ2-1, reads NAGVMQNPRHLVRRRGQEARLRCSPMKGHSHVYWYRQLPEEGLKFMVYLQKENIIDESGMPKERFSAEFPKEGPSILRIQQVVRGDSAAYFCASSLVEAGGAYNEQFFGPGTRLTVL.

This chain connects TRBV2 to TRBJ1-1, with TRBD1 matching over 9 bases. The germline V gene has CDR1 SNHLY and CDR2 FYNNEI. Germline trimming cut 5 bases from V and 3 bases from J; bases unmatched to any gene: 7. The CDR3 loop spans 15 amino acids. As DNA, the CDR3 is TGTGCCAGCAGTTTAGACAGGGGGGCGGACACTGAAGCTTTCTTT. Translated, it gives CASSLDRGADTEAFF. The variable domain in full, with the rest retrieved from reference TRBV2 and TRBJ1-1, is EPEVTQTPSHQVTQMGQEVILRCVPISNHLYFYWYRQILGQKVEFLVSFYNNEISEKSEIFDDQFSVERPDGSNFTLKIRSTKLEDSAMYFCASSLDRGADTEAFFGQGTRLTVV.

The V and J genes are TRBV15 and TRBJ1-5, with TRBD1 as a possible D gene (5 bases). With 0 bases removed from V and 7 bases from J, the gap between germline ends came to 13 bases. The CDR3 has 15 amino acids. Per germline, CDR1 LNHNV and CDR2 YYDKDF (reference sequence). The CDR3: CATSRESGKTQPQHF. CDR3 bases: TGTGCCACCAGCAGAGAGTCAGGGAAAACCCAGCCCCAGCATTTT.

The chain is built from TRBV7-8 and TRBJ1-4; tentatively, D is TRBD1 (6 bases). The V and J ends lost 5 bases and 5 bases respectively, with 12 bases between them. The CDR3 runs 14 residues. Looked up from germline, CDR1 is SGHVS and CDR2 is FQNEAQ. This chain's CDR3 is CASSGDNRNEKLFF. The CDR3, as DNA: TGTGCCAGCAGCGGGGACAATAGGAATGAAAAACTGTTTTTT.

V usage is TRBV5-1 and J usage is TRBJ1-2, with TRBD1 matching 8 bases. After removal of 0 bases from V and 4 bases from J, the junction contained 5 bases not matched to a gene. From germline, CDR1 is SGHRS and CDR2 YFSETQ. This CDR3 region has 15 residues. CDR3 DNA: TGCGCCAGCAGCTTGGGCGGACAGGGTTTCTATGGCTACACCTTC. This gives the protein CASSLGGQGFYGYTF. Together with reference TRBV5-1 and TRBJ1-2, the CDR3 gives the full variable domain: KAGVTQTPRYLIKTRGQQVTLSCSPISGHRSVSWYQQTPGQGLQFLFEYFSETQRNKGNFPGRFSGRQFSNSRSEMNVSTLELGDSALYLCASSLGGQGFYGYTFGSGTRLTVV.

V gene TRBV7-9 combines with J gene TRBJ1-4; 9 bases line up with TRBD1. The CDR3 length is 16 residues. V shed 4 bases, J shed 6 bases, and the junction held 9 bases outside the gene matches. Germline CDR1 reads SEHNR; CDR2 reads FQNEAQ (reference sequence). CDR3 sequence: CASSSLGRDRDEKLFF. The CDR3 DNA follows: TGTGCCAGCAGCTCCCTCGGCCGGGACAGGGATGAAAAACTGTTTTTT.

This clone has only a few counts. V gene TRBV27 combines with J gene TRBJ1-2; 8 nucleotides match TRBD1. CDR1 is MNHEY and CDR2 is SMNVEV in the germline V gene (reference sequence). The CDR3 totals 15 residues. Trimming took 3 bases from V and 6 from J; bases not matched to a gene: 9. DNA of the CDR3: TGTGCCAGCAGTTTTTCCGAGACAGGGGTCGATGGCTACACCTTC. It translates to CASSFSETGVDGYTF.

This clone has more than one count but fewer than ten. This chain joins TRBV18 and TRBJ1-1; TRBD1 might be the D (5 bases). V shed 1 base and J shed 5 bases, with 11 bases lying between them. The CDR3 runs to 14 residues. Germline-derived CDR1 and CDR2 are KGHSH and LQKENI. The CDR3 region is CASSPQQEGTEAFF. In DNA, the CDR3 is TGTGCCAGCTCACCACAACAGGAGGGAACTGAAGCTTTCTTT.